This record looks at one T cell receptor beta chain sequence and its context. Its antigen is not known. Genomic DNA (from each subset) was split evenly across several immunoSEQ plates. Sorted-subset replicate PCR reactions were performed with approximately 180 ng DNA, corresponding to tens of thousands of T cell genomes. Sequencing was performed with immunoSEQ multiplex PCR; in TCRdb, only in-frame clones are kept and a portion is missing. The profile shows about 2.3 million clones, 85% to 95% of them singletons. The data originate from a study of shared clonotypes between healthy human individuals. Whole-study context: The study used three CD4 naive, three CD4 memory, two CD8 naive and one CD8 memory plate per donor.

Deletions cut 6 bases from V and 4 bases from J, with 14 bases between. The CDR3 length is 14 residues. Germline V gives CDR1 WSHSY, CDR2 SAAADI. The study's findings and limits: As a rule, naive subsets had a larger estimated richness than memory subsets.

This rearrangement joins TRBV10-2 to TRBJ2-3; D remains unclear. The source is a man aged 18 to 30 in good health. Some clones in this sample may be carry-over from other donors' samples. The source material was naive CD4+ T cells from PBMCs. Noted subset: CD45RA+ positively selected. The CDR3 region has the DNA TGCGCCAGCAGCCACCCCCCGGTATCAGATACGCAGTATTTT. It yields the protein CASSHPPVSDTQYF.